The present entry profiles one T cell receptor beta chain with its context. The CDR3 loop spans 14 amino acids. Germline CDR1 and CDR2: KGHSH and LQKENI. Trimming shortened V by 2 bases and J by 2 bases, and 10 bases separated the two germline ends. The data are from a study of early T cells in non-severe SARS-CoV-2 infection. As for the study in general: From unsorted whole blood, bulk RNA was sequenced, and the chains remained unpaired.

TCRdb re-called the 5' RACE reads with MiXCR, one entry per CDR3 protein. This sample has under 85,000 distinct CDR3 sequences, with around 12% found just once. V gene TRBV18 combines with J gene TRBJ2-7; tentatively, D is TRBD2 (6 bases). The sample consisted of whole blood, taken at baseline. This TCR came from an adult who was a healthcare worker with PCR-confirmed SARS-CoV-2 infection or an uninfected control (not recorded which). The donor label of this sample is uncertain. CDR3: CASSPTGVAYEQYF. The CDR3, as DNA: TGTGCCAGCTCACCAACGGGGGTGGCCTACGAGCAGTACTTC. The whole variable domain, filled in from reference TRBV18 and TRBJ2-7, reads NAGVMQNPRHLVRRRGQEARLRCSPMKGHSHVYWYRQLPEEGLKFMVYLQKENIIDESGMPKERFSAEFPKEGPSILRIQQVVRGDSAAYFCASSPTGVAYEQYFGPGTRLTVT.